This TCR beta chain derives from a study of blood T cell repertoires in COVID-19 (dated by TCRdb to 2018 to 2021). With regard to the full study: Samples from collaborators originated in the United States, Italy and Spain and spanned both the acute and convalescent phases of COVID-19. The material from the prospective study consisted of cDNA or gDNA derived from T cells, B-cell-depleted T cells, or PBMCs. Subjects who had been exposed to COVID-19, were actively infected with it, or had recovered from it provided the deeply sampled blood TCRbeta repertoires that made up the dataset. The repertoires were made available in a free public database intended to serve as a resource for research on the immune response to SARS-CoV-2. The samples were drawn from the first 160 participants of the ongoing ImmuneRACE study and from 1,200 or so subjects provided by 6 global collaborators. A de-identified subject ID, COVID-19 status, age in years and sex were almost always included in the sample metadata. HLA class I and class II types, where available, came from metadata supplied by the sample provider rather than from assay-based typing. The research as a whole found: The quantity of clinical and demographic metadata differed by source and by participant and was supplied without curation.

A remark on this clone: Its cognate antigen has yet to be identified. The sample holds no much larger clone one base away, and base qualities are not on file.

Collaborating institutions collected whole blood in K2EDTA tubes following their own protocols. For TCRbeta analysis, collaborator samples were shipped as frozen whole blood, as isolated PBMCs, or as DNA extracted from either sample type. The immunoSEQ Assay, a bias-controlled multiplex PCR, was used to amplify TCRbeta CDR3 regions from genomic DNA. The authors' analysis ran thus. The number of nucleated cells in each sample was estimated by amplification of reference gene primers within the assay. To quantify the absolute abundance of each unique TCRbeta CDR3 rearrangement, sequence reads were collapsed and filtered. Productive Simpson clonality was computed per sample as the square root of Simpson's diversity index over productive rearrangements. Sourced from immuneACCESS, this table was stored by TCRdb with only in-frame sequences that have V and J called. A share of the clones is absent; for the studies checked, an unresolved V gene accounts for under half, and the remainder has no known explanation. The V and J calls and the clone size are those of that table, but D and trimming were determined from the DNA. The sample records some 38,000 clones, around 87% of which are singletons. About 25% of the sample belongs to the ten largest clones.

The germline V gene (reference sequence) provides CDR1 SEHNR and CDR2 FQNEAQ. Trimmed from V: 5 bases; trimmed from J: 0 bases; junction bases lacking a gene match: 4. The CDR3 has 16 amino acids, counting the end cysteine and phenylalanine. Just CDR3 DNA is preserved here, 48 bases in frame from base 1. The TCR was taken from a man between 60 and 70 years old with active or convalescent COVID-19. Sequenced input: peripheral blood. The chain was built from TRBV7-9 and TRBJ2-2; the central 9 bases match TRBD2. The CDR3 loop reads CASSRGLAPNTGELFF. The nucleotide sequence reads as follows: TGTGCCAGCAGCCGCGGACTAGCGCCGAACACCGGGGAGCTGTTTTTT.